Reported below is one T cell receptor (beta chain). Profiled with immunoSEQ multiplex PCR; TCRdb holds only in-frame clones, not every one. Of about 150,000 clones listed, around 84% are singletons. The source of the sample is a study of blood T cell repertoires in COVID-19. Study-level background: Some COVID-19 samples were acute and others convalescent; all came from the United States, Italy and Spain. Sources were T cells, B-cell-depleted T cells, or PBMCs; the material itself was cDNA or gDNA.

V lost 2 bases, J lost 4 bases, and 5 bases stayed unmatched. In germline, CDR1 is SGHDT, CDR2 YYEEEE. This CDR3 is 15 amino acids long. The sequenced sample was peripheral blood. The receptor was derived from an elderly man with acute or convalescent COVID-19. The chain joins TRBV5-6 to TRBJ2-7, with 11 nucleotides matching TRBD2. CDR3 loop: CASSFSGGGSYEQYF. Here the CDR3 DNA reads TGTGCCAGCAGCTTTAGCGGGGGGGGATCTTACGAGCAGTACTTC.